This entry features one T cell receptor (beta chain) sequence. As yet, its antigen is unknown. The germline CDR1 and CDR2 sequences are SGHVS and FQNEAQ. V shed 5 bases and J shed 0 bases, with 16 bases lying between them. This CDR3 spans 16 amino acids. The sample is drawn from a study of T cell responses to AZD1222 COVID-19 vaccine. In the study overall: Pooling was applied to second doses at about 4 or about 12 weeks.

General study results and limits: Reports indicate that nearly half of spike-specific TCRs are directed at unmutated variant regions. White British donors predominated, females outnumbered males, and clonal diversity was possibly underestimated.

Sequencing used immunoSEQ multiplex PCR; TCRdb keeps in-frame clones, though not all of them. This sample has roughly 100,000 clones, with approximately 88% found just once. Material: peripheral blood, obtained on day 0 of AZD1222 vaccination. The genes are TRBV7-8 and TRBJ1-1, with a tentative D call TRBD1 (6 bases). The sequence derives from an adult in good health. The CDR3 DNA reads TGTGCCAGCAGCGCAACAGGGAGCGGGATGAACACTGAAGCTTTCTTT. Protein product: CASSATGSGMNTEAFF.